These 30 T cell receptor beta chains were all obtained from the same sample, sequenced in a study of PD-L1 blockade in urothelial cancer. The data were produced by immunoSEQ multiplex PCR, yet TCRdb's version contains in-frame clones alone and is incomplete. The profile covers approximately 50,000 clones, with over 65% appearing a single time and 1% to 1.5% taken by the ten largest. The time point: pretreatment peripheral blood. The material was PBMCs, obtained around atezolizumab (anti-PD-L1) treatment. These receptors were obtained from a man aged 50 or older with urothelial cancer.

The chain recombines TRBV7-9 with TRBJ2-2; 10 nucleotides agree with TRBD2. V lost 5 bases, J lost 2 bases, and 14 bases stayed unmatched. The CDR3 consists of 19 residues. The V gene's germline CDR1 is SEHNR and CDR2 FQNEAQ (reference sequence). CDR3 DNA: TGTGCCAGCAGCCCCGGGACGGCGGGACTAGCGCCAAACACCGGGGAGCTGTTTTTT. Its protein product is CASSPGTAGLAPNTGELFF.

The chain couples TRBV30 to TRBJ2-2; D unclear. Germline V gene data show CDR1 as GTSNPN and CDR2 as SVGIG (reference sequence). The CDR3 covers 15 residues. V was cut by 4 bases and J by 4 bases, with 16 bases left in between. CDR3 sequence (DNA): TGTGCCTGGACCCCACCGGCGCGCGGCACCGGGGAGCTGTTTTTT. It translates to CAWTPPARGTGELFF.

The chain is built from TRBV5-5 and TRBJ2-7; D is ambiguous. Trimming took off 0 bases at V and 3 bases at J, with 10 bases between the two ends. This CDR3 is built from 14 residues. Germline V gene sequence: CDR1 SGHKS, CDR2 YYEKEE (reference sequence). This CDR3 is CASSLERRNYEQYF. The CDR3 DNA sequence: TGTGCCAGCAGCTTGGAACGCAGAAACTACGAGCAGTACTTC.

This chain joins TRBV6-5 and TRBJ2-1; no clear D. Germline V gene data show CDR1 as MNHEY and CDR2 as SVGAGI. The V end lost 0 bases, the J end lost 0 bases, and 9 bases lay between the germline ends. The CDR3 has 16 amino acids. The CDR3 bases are TGTGCCAGCAGTTACTCGGAGTTGAGCTCCTACAATGAGCAGTTCTTC. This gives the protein CASSYSELSSYNEQFF.

CDR3 sequence (DNA): TGTGCCAGCTCACGGGGACAGGGGGCGACAATAAACTACGAGCAGTACTTC. Translated, it gives CASSRGQGATINYEQYF. The chain uses TRBV18 and TRBJ2-7; 12 nucleotides line up with TRBD1. The CDR3 loop spans 17 amino acids. With V trimmed by 4 bases and J by 3 bases, 10 bases remained unmatched. Germline V gene data show CDR1 as KGHSH and CDR2 as LQKENI.

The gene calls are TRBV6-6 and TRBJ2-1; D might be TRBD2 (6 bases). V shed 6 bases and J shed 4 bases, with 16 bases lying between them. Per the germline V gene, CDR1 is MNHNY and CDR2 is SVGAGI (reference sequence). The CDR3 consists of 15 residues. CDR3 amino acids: CASRGGIEEYNEQFF. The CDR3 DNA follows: TGTGCCAGCAGAGGAGGGATCGAAGAGTACAATGAGCAGTTCTTC.

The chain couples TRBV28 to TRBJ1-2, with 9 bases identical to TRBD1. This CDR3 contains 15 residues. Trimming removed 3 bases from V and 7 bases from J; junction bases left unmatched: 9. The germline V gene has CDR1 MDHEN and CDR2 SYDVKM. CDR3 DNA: TGTGCCAGCAGTTTGAGGAACAGGGGGCGGGGTGGCTACACCTTC. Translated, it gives CASSLRNRGRGGYTF.

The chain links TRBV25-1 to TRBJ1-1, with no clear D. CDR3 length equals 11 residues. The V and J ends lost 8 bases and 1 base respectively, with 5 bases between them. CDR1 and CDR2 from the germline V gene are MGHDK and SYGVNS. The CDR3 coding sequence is TGTGCCAGCTCAGAGAACACTGAAGCTTTCTTT. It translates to CASSENTEAFF.

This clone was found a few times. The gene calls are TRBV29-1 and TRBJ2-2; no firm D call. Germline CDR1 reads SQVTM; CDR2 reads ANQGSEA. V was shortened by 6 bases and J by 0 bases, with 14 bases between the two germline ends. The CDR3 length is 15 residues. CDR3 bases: TGCAGCGTCCCCGCGTGGGCTCCGAACACCGGGGAGCTGTTTTTT. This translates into CSVPAWAPNTGELFF.

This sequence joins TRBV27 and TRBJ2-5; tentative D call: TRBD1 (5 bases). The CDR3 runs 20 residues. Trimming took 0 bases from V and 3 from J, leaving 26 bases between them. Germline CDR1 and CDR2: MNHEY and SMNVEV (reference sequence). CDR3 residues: CASSLSPRVYADAREETQYF. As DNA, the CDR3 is TGTGCCAGCAGTTTATCGCCCAGGGTTTATGCTGACGCCCGAGAAGAGACCCAGTACTTC.

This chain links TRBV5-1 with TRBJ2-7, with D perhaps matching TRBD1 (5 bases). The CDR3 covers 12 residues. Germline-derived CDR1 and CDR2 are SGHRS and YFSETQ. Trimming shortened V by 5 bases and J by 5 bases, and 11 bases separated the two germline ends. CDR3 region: CASRPGSDEQYF. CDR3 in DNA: TGCGCCAGCAGACCAGGGTCCGACGAGCAGTACTTC. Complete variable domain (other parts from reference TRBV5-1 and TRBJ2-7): KAGVTQTPRYLIKTRGQQVTLSCSPISGHRSVSWYQQTPGQGLQFLFEYFSETQRNKGNFPGRFSGRQFSNSRSEMNVSTLELGDSALYLCASRPGSDEQYFGPGTRLTVT.

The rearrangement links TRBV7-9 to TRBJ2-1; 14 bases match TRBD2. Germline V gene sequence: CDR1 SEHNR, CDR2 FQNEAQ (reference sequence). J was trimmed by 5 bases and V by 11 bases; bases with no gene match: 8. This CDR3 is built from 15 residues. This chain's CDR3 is CAGARLAGGDNEQFF. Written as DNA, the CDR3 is TGTGCCGGCGCTCGACTAGCGGGGGGGGACAATGAGCAGTTCTTC. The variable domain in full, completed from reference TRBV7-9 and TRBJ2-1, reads DTGVSQNPRHKITKRGQNVTFRCDPISEHNRLYWYRQTLGQGPEFLTYFQNEAQLEKSRLLSDRFSAERPKGSFSTLEIQRTEQGDSAMYLCAGARLAGGDNEQFFGPGTRLTVL.

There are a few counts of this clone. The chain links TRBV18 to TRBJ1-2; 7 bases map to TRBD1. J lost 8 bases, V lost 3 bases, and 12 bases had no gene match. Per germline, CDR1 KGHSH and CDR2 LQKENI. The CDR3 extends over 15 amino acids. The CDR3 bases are TGTGCCAGCTCACCCACCCTTACAGGGGAGAAGGGCTACACCTTC. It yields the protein CASSPTLTGEKGYTF.

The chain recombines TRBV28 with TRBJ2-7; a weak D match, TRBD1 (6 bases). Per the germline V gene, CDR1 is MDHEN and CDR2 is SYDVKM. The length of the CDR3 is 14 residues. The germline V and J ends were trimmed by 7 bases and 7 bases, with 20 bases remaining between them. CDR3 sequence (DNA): TGTGCCAGCACCAGGACAGTAAAAAGGGGGGAGCAGTACTTC. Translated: CASTRTVKRGEQYF.

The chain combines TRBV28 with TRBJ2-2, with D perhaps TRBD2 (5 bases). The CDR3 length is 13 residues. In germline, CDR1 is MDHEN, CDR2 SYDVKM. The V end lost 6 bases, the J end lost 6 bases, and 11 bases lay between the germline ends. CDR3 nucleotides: TGTGCCAGCAGGGAACTCGGGGCCGGGGAGCTGTTTTTT. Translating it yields CASRELGAGELFF.

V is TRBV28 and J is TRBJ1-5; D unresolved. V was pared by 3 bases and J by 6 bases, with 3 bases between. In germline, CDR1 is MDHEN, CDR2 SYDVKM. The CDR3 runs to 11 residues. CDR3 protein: CASSFSQPQHF. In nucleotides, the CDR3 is TGTGCCAGCAGTTTTAGTCAGCCCCAGCATTTT.

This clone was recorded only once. CDR3 residues: CASNLSNEQFF. CDR3 coding DNA: TGTGCCAGCAACCTATCCAATGAGCAGTTCTTC. The rearrangement joins TRBV7-8 to TRBJ2-1; D ambiguous. The germline V gene encodes CDR1 SGHVS and CDR2 FQNEAQ. There are 11 residues in the CDR3. V lost 7 bases and J lost 6, with 7 bases in between. The full variable domain, completed using reference TRBV7-8 and TRBJ2-1, is GAGVSQSPRYKVAKRGQDVALRCDPISGHVSLFWYQQALGQGPEFLTYFQNEAQLDKSGLPSDRFFAERPEGSVSTLKIQRTQQEDSAVYLCASNLSNEQFFGPGTRLTVL.

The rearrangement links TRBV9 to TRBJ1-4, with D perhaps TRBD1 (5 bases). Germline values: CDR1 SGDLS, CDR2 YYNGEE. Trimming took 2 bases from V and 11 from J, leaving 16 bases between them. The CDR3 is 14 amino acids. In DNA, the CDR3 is TGTGCCAGCAGCGTGTCACAGGACCCCGCTAAACTGTTTTTT. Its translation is CASSVSQDPAKLFF.

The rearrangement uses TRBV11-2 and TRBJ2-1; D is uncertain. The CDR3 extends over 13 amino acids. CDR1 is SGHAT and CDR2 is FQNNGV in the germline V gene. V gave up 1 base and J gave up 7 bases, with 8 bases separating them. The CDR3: CASSLVGQNEQFF. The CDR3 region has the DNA TGTGCCAGCAGCTTAGTTGGCCAGAATGAGCAGTTCTTC.

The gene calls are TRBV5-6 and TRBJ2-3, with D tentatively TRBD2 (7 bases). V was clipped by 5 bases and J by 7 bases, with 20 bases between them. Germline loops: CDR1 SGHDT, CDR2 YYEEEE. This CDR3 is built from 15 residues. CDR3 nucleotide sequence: TGTGCCAGCAGATCCAGGGGTGGGGGGGTTAATACGCAGTATTTT. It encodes CASRSRGGGVNTQYF.

As DNA, the CDR3 is TGTGCCAGCAGACCCAGGGTCGCCGGGGAGCTGTTTTTT. As protein: CASRPRVAGELFF. The rearrangement joins TRBV6-6 to TRBJ2-2; D may be TRBD1 (5 bases). CDR1 MNHNY and CDR2 SVGAGI come from the germline V gene (reference sequence). V lost 6 bases, J lost 6 bases, and 11 bases lay in between. The CDR3 has 13 residues.

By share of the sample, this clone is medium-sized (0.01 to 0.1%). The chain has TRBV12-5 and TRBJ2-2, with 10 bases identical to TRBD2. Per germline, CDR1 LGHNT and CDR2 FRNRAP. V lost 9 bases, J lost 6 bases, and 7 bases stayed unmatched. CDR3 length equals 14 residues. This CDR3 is CASRPGTSAGELFF. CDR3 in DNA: TGTGCTAGCCGCCCCGGGACTAGCGCCGGGGAGCTGTTTTTT.

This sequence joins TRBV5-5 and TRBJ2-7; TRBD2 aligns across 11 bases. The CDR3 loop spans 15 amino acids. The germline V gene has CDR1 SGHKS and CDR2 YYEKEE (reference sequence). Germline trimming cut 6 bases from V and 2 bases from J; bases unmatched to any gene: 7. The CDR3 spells CASKTSGGPAYEQYF. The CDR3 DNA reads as TGTGCCAGCAAAACTAGCGGGGGACCAGCCTACGAGCAGTACTTC.

In DNA, the CDR3 is TGCGCCAGCAGCCACTCCGGGACAGGGGTAAATGGGGCCAACGTCCTGACTTTC. Translation: CASSHSGTGVNGANVLTF. The rearrangement links TRBV4-1 to TRBJ2-6; 10 bases map to TRBD1. The germline V gene has CDR1 MGHRA and CDR2 YSYEKL. This CDR3 comprises 18 residues. V was pared by 3 bases and J by 3 bases, with 8 bases of the junction left unmatched.

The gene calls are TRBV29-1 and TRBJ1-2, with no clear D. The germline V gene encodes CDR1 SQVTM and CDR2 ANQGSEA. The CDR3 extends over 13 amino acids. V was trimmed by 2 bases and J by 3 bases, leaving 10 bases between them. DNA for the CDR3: TGCAGCGTTGAAACGTTCCGGGACTATGGCTACACCTTC. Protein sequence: CSVETFRDYGYTF.

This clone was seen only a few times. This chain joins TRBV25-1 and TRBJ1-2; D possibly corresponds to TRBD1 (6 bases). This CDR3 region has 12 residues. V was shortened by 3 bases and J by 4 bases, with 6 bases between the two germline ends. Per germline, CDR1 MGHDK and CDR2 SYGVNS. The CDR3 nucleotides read TGTGCCAGCAGTGAGGGGGCCTATGGCTACACCTTC. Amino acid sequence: CASSEGAYGYTF.

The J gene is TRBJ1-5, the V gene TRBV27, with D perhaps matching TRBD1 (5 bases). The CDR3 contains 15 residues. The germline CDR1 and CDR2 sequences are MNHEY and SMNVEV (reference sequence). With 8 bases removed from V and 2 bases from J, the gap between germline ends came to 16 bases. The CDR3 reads CASGKKGNRNQPQHF. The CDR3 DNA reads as TGTGCCAGCGGTAAAAAGGGGAATCGCAATCAGCCCCAGCATTTT.

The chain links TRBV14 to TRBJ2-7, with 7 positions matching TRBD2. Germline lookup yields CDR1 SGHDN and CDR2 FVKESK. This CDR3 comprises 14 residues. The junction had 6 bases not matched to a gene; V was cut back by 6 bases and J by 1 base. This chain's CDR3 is CASSRGLVSYEQYF. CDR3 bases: TGTGCCAGCAGTCGAGGACTAGTTTCCTACGAGCAGTACTTC. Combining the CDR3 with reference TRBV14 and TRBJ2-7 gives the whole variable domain EAGVTQFPSHSVIEKGQTVTLRCDPISGHDNLYWYRRVMGKEIKFLLHFVKESKQDESGMPNNRFLAERTGGTYSTLKVQPAELEDSGVYFCASSRGLVSYEQYFGPGTRLTVT.

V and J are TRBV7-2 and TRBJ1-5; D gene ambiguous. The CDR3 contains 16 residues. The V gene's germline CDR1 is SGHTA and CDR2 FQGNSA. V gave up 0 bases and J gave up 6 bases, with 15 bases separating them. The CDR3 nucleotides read TGTGCCAGCAGCTTAGCGTGGAGTAGGAGGGTTCAGCCCCAGCATTTT. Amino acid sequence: CASSLAWSRRVQPQHF.

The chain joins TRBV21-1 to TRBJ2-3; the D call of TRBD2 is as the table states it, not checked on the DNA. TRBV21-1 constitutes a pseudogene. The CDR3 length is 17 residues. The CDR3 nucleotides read TGTGCCAGCACCAACAAAGCACTAGCGGGGAACACAGATACGCAGTATTTT. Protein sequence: CASTNKALAGNTDTQYF.